This T cell receptor (beta chain) was recorded in a study of CD8+ T cells in alopecia areata. Findings and caveats of the study: Lesional scalp, especially alopecia totalis/universalis, showed higher clonality than normal scalp. Among patients, TCR sharing was less clear than in mice, a difference possibly due in part to HLA diversity in the patient population.

This CDR3 contains 12 residues. Trimming took 5 bases from V and 0 from J, leaving 8 bases between them. Germline assignment: CDR1 SQVTM and CDR2 ANQGSEA. Treatment described: oral pan-JAK inhibitor, 5-10 mg twice daily. Patients with alopecia areata provided lesional scalp punch biopsies as well as peripheral blood. The researchers isolated CD4+ and CD8+ T cells from PBMCs by sorting. As the sequencing template, cDNA was produced by extracting RNA and reverse transcribing it. TCRdb's table, derived via immunoSEQ multiplex PCR, lists solely in-frame clones and lacks some. The sample holds about 250,000 clones, 45% to 70% seen once. On this clone: Its specificity is unknown.

The source material was CD4+ T cells sorted from blood, sampled around week 54, from a patient treated with tofacitinib. The chain couples TRBV29-1 to TRBJ2-7; no clear D gene. This clonotype originated in a human donor with alopecia areata. CDR3 sequence (DNA): TGCAGCGTTCAACAGAGCTCCTACGAGCAGTACTTC. This encodes CSVQQSSYEQYF.